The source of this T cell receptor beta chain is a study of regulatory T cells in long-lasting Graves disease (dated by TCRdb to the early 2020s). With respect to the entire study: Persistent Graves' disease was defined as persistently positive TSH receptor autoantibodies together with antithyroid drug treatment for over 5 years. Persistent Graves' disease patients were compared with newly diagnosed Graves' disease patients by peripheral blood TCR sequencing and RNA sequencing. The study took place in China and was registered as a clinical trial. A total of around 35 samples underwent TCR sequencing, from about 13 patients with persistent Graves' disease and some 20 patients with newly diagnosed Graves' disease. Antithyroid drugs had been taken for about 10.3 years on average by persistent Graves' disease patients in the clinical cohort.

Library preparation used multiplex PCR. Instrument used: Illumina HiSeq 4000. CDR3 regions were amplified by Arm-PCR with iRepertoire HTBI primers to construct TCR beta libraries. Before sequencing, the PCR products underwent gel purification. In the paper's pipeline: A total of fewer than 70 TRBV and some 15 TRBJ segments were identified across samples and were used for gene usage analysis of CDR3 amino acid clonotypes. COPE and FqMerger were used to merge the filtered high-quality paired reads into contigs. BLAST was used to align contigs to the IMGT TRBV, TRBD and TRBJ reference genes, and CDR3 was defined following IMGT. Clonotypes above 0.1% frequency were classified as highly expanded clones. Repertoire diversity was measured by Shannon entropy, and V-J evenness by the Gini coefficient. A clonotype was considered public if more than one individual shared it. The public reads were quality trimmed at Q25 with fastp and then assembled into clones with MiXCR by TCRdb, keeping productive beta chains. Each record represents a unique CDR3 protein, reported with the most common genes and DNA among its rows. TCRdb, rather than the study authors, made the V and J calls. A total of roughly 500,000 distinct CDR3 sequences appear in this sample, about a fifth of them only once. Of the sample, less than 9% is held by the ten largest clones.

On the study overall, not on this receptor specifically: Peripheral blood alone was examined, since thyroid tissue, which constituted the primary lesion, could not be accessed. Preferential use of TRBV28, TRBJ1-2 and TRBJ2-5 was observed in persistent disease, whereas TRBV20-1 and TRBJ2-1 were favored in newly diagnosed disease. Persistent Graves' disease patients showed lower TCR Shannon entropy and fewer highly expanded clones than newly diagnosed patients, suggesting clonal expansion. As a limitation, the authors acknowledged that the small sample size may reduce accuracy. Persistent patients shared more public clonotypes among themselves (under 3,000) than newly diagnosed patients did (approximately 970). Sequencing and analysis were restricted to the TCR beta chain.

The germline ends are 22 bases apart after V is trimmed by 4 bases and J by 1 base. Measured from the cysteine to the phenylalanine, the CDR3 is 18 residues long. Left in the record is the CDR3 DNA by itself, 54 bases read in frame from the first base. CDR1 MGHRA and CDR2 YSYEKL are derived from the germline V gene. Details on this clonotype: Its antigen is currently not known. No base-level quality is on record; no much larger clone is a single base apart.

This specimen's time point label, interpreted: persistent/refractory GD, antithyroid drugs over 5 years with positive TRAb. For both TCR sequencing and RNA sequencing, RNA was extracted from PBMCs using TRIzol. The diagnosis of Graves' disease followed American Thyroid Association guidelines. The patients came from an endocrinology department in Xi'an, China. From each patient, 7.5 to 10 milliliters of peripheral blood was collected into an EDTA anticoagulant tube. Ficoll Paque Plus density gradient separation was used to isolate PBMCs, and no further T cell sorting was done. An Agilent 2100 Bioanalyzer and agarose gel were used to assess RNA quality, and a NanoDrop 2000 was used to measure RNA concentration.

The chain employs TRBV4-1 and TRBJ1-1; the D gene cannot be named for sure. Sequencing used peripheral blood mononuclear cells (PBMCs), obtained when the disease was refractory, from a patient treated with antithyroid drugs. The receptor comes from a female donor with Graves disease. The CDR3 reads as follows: CASSRRITNHGENTEAFF. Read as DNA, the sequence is TGCGCCAGCAGCCGAAGAATTACAAACCACGGGGAGAACACTGAAGCTTTCTTT.